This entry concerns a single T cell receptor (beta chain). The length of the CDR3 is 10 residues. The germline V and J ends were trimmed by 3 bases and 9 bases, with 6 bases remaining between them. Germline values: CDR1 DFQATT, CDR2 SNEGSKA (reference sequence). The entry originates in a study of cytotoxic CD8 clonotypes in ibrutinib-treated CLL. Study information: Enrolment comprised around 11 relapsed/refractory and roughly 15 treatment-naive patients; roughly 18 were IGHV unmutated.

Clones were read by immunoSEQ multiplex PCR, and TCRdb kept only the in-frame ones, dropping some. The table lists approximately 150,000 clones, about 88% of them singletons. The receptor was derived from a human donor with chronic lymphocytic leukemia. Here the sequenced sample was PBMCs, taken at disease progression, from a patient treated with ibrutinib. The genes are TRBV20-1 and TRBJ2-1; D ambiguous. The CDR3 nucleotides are TGCAGTGCTAGGGTTCGTGAGCAGTTCTTC. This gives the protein CSARVREQFF.